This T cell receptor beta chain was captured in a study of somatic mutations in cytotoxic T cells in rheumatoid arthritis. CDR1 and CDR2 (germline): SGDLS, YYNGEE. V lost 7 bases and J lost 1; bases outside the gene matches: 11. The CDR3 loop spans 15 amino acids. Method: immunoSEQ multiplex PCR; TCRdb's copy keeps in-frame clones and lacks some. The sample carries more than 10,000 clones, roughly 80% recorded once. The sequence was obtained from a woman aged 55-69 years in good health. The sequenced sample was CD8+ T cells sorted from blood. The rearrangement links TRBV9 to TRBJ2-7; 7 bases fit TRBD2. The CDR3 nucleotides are TGTGCCAGCTCGTCCCTAGCGGATAATTCCTACGAGCAGTACTTC. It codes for CASSSLADNSYEQYF. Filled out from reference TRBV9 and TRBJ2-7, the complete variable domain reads DSGVTQTPKHLITATGQRVTLRCSPRSGDLSVYWYQQSLDQGLQFLIQYYNGEERAKGNILERFSAQQFPDLHSELNLSSLELGDSALYFCASSSLADNSYEQYFGPGTRLTVT.